These T cell receptor beta chains were read from a single sample in a study of control samples from healthy donors and cancer patients. The method was immunoSEQ multiplex PCR; TCRdb's version includes in-frame clones alone and lacks a portion of them. The data contain about 95,000 clones, roughly nine tenths of them singletons. Sample: blood. The receptors were sampled from a woman aged 25-40 years in good health. Each CDR3 is given with its conserved first and last residue. The order of the fields is D gene, J gene, V gene, clone size, CDR3 DNA, CDR3 protein. D genes are given only for firm matches. Where a row states a size, it is once, few, many or the class of an expanded clone; other rows omit it.

>-|TRBJ2-7|TRBV15|-
TGTGCCACCAGCCACGGACAGACCTACGAGCAGTACTTC
CATSHGQTYEQYF
>TRBD2|TRBJ2-5|TRBV7-8|-
TGTGCCAGCAGCGGACTAGGGGCGGAGACCCAGTACTTC
CASSGLGAETQYF
>TRBD1|TRBJ2-2|TRBV7-9|few
TGTGCCAGCAGCGTCGGGGACAGGGACACCGGGGAGCTGTTTTTT
CASSVGDRDTGELFF
>-|TRBJ1-4|TRBV7-9|-
TGTGCCAGCAGCCTCGCAGGGACTTCAACTAATGAAAAACTGTTTTTT
CASSLAGTSTNEKLFF
>TRBD2|TRBJ2-3|TRBV5-1|-
TGCGCCAGCAGCTTGGCCCAGACTAGCGGGAGCACAGATACGCAGTATTTT
CASSLAQTSGSTDTQYF
>-|TRBJ2-7|TRBV24-1|-
TGTGCCACCAGTCTTCCCCGGAATGCTGCCTACGAGCAGTACTTC
CATSLPRNAAYEQYF
>TRBD1|TRBJ1-2|TRBV7-9|-
TGTGCCAGCAGCTTAGGGACTCGGGTTGGGGACAGGGTCTATGGCTACACCTTC
CASSLGTRVGDRVYGYTF
>-|TRBJ2-2|TRBV30|-
TGTGCCTGGATTCCGGGATTCGGCACCGGGGAGCTGTTTTTT
CAWIPGFGTGELFF
>TRBD1|TRBJ1-2|TRBV7-2|-
TGTGCCAGCAGCTTAGTCCTATTTTACAGGGGGTACTATGGCTACACCTTC
CASSLVLFYRGYYGYTF
>TRBD2|TRBJ2-3|TRBV4-1|-
TGCGCCAGCAGCCAAGTGGTAGCGGGAGTGGGGACAGATACGCAGTATTTT
CASSQVVAGVGTDTQYF
>-|TRBJ2-1|TRBV12-2|-
TGTGCAAGTCGCTCACGGGGGGGCGATGAGCAGTTCTTC
CASRSRGGDEQFF
>-|TRBJ2-5|TRBV7-8|-
TGTGCCAGCAGCTCCCTGGGGGAGACCCAGTACTTC
CASSSLGETQYF
>-|TRBJ1-5|TRBV7-2|-
TGTGCCAGCAGCTTTATGAACAATCAGCCCCAGCATTTT
CASSFMNNQPQHF
>-|TRBJ2-1|TRBV2|-
TGTGCCAGCAGTGACAGGAGCTCCTACAATGAGCAGTTCTTC
CASSDRSSYNEQFF
>TRBD1|TRBJ2-5|TRBV28|-
TGTGCCAGCAGTTTACCTGGGACAGGGCCAGAGACCCAGTACTTC
CASSLPGTGPETQYF
>TRBD2|TRBJ2-1|TRBV19|-
TGTGCCAGTAGGGTCCTAGCGGGAGCTAGTGAGCAGTTCTTC
CASRVLAGASEQFF
>-|TRBJ1-2|TRBV19|-
TGTGCCAGTAGTCTCATGAGCGGACCTGGGGACTATGGCTACACCTTC
CASSLMSGPGDYGYTF
>-|TRBJ2-2|TRBV18|-
TGTGCCAGCTCACCACTCTCGAGACGTGAGTCCGGGGAGCTGTTTTTT
CASSPLSRRESGELFF
>-|TRBJ2-7|TRBV5-1|-
TGCGCCAGCACCTTAGGAGAGGGTTCGACTCGGATCCCCGAGCAGTACTTT
CASTLGEGSTRIPEQYF
>-|TRBJ1-4|TRBV3-1/TRBV3-2|-
TGTGCCAGCAGCCCCGGGGGGTTCGAGGAAAAACTGTTTTTT
CASSPGGFEEKLFF
>-|TRBJ2-1|TRBV4-1|-
TGCGCCAGCAGCCAGACCGACGGTGAGCAGTTCTTC
CASSQTDGEQFF
>-|TRBJ1-3|TRBV7-9|-
TGTGCCAGCAGCTTAGACGGGACACCCTCTGGAAACACCATATATTTT
CASSLDGTPSGNTIYF
>-|TRBJ2-7|TRBV7-9|-
TGTGCCAGCAGTCAAGGGTTGGACGAGCAGTACTTC
CASSQGLDEQYF
>-|TRBJ2-1|TRBV7-3|-
TGTGCCAGCAGCTTGTCAAGGAACAATGAGCAGTTCTTC
CASSLSRNNEQFF
>-|TRBJ1-1|TRBV9|-
TGTGCCAGCAGCGTACAGGGGCAGGGCGTAACTGAAGCTTTCTTT
CASSVQGQGVTEAFF
>TRBD1|TRBJ1-5|TRBV18|few
TGTGCCAGCTCACCTAGGGGGACAGCTAGCAATCAGCCCCAGCATTTT
CASSPRGTASNQPQHF
>TRBD1|TRBJ2-7|TRBV18|-
TGTGCCAGCTCACCTTCGGGACAGGGTAGAGAGCAGTACTTC
CASSPSGQGREQYF
>TRBD1|TRBJ2-2|TRBV5-1|-
TGCGCCAGCACCACGGGACAGCGGAACACCGGGGAGCTGTTTTTT
CASTTGQRNTGELFF
>-|TRBJ1-5|TRBV5-8|few
TGTGCCAGCAGTGCAGGGAAACGAAATCAGCCCCAGCATTTT
CASSAGKRNQPQHF
>-|TRBJ1-5|TRBV30|-
TGTGCCTGGAGTGCCGCAAACAATCAGCCCCAGCATTTT
CAWSAANNQPQHF
>-|TRBJ2-7|TRBV11-2|-
TGTGCCAGCAGCGAGGGGTTTATGACCTACGAGCAGTACTTC
CASSEGFMTYEQYF
>-|TRBJ2-7|TRBV20-1|once
TGCAGTGCTGTGAACTACGAGCAGTACTTC
CSAVNYEQYF
>-|TRBJ2-4|TRBV20-1|-
TGCAGTGCTAGTGGCCGCTTTCAGTACTTC
CSASGRFQYF
>-|TRBJ2-2|TRBV7-2|-
TGTGCCAGCAGCTTAATGGTCACCGGGGAGCTGTTTTTT
CASSLMVTGELFF
>TRBD2|TRBJ2-7|TRBV9|-
TGTGCCAGCAGCGCGACTAGCGGGGAAACCTACGAGCAGTACTTC
CASSATSGETYEQYF
>-|TRBJ1-1|TRBV12-3/TRBV12-4|-
TGTGCCAGCAGTTTACAGGTGGTCACTGAAGCTTTCTTT
CASSLQVVTEAFF
>TRBD2|TRBJ2-3|TRBV19|-
TGTGCCAGTAGTATACTAGCGGGGGCCCGCACAGATACGCAGTATTTT
CASSILAGARTDTQYF
>-|TRBJ2-7|TRBV11-2|-
TGTGCCAGCAGCACGCTTAGCGAGCAGTACTTC
CASSTLSEQYF
>TRBD1|TRBJ2-1|TRBV5-1|-
TGCGCCAGCAGCTTCGGACAGGGCGACAATGAGCAGTTCTTC
CASSFGQGDNEQFF
>TRBD1|TRBJ1-1|TRBV4-1|-
TGCGCCAGCAGCCTCGGACAGGGCACTGAAGCTTTCTTT
CASSLGQGTEAFF
>-|TRBJ1-1|TRBV5-6|-
TGTGCCAGCAGCTTGGGGATGGTGGGCACTGAAGCTTTCTTT
CASSLGMVGTEAFF
>-|TRBJ1-5|TRBV3-1/TRBV3-2|few
TGTGCCAGCAGCCGACTGGGTTCGAATCAGCCCCAGCATTTT
CASSRLGSNQPQHF
>-|TRBJ2-7|TRBV2|-
TGTGCCAGCAGTGAACAGGGCGCCACCTACGAGCAGTACTTC
CASSEQGATYEQYF
>-|TRBJ1-2|TRBV7-3|-
TGTGCCAGCAGCTTAAGGGGGACCGGGGGGCCCTATGGCTACACCTTC
CASSLRGTGGPYGYTF
>TRBD1|TRBJ1-6|TRBV4-1|-
TGCGCCAGCAGCCGAGGGACAGGGGATAATTCACCCCTCCACTTT
CASSRGTGDNSPLHF
>-|TRBJ1-2|TRBV19|-
TGTGCCAGTACCTTATACGGGGGAGACTCCAACTATGGCTACACCTTC
CASTLYGGDSNYGYTF
>TRBD2|TRBJ2-3|TRBV5-1|few
TGCGCCAGCAGAGGACTAGCGGGAGGGGTCGGAGATACGCAGTATTTT
CASRGLAGGVGDTQYF
>-|TRBJ2-5|TRBV4-2|-
TGTGCCAGCAGCCAAGAGGCCACTAGGCAAGAGACCCAGTACTTC
CASSQEATRQETQYF
>-|TRBJ2-7|TRBV9|few
TGTGCCAGCAGCGTAGGGTCACTTGGGTCTGCAGTCGAGCAGTACTTC
CASSVGSLGSAVEQYF
>-|TRBJ1-6|TRBV11-2|once
TGTGCCAGCAGGGGGACCAGGAGCTCCTATAATTCACCCCTCCACTTT
CASRGTRSSYNSPLHF
>-|TRBJ1-1|TRBV29-1|-
TGCAGCGTTGTAACGGGTACTGAAGCTTTCTTT
CSVVTGTEAFF
>TRBD2|TRBJ2-3|TRBV5-5|-
TGTGCCAGCAGCTTGGAGGGGACTAGCTTCGGGTCGCAGTATTTT
CASSLEGTSFGSQYF
>-|TRBJ1-1|TRBV3-1/TRBV3-2|-
TGTGCCAGCAGCCAAGTGGGTCAAGAAGCTGAAGCTTTCTTT
CASSQVGQEAEAFF
>-|TRBJ1-1|TRBV5-1|-
TGCGCCAGCAGCTTGACCTCGGCAGGGGCGGACACTGAAGCTTTCTTT
CASSLTSAGADTEAFF
>TRBD1|TRBJ1-4|TRBV5-1|-
TGCGCCAGCAGCTTACAGGGGGCGCAATTCGAAAAACTGTTTTTT
CASSLQGAQFEKLFF
>-|TRBJ1-1|TRBV29-1|-
TGCAGCGTTGAATATAACACTGAAGCTTTCTTT
CSVEYNTEAFF
>TRBD2|TRBJ2-3|TRBV4-1|-
TGCGCCAGCAGCCAAGCGATCCTAGCGGCCCGATCGGGGTATACGCAGTATTTT
CASSQAILAARSGYTQYF
>TRBD2|TRBJ2-1|TRBV25-1|-
TGTGCCAGCAGTGGATGGTTGAAGCGGGAGGGGTTCGGTGAGCAGTTCTTC
CASSGWLKREGFGEQFF
>-|TRBJ1-1|TRBV19|-
TGTGCCAGTAGTATCGGACAGAAAACTGAAGCTTTCTTT
CASSIGQKTEAFF
>TRBD1|TRBJ1-6|TRBV6-5|-
TGTGCCAGCAGTTCCCGGGACAGGGATAATTCACCCCTCCACTTT
CASSSRDRDNSPLHF